The 13 T cell receptor beta chains below all came from one sample that was sequenced in a study of T cells in Graves' hyperthyroidism and ophthalmopathy. Amplification of TCR beta CDR3 regions was performed using RNA transcripts as template. HTBI primers were used for first-round RT-PCR of the TCR CDR3. TCRdb independently ran MiXCR on the multiplex PCR reads; one entry per CDR3 protein. Among approximately 400,000 distinct CDR3 sequences listed, 15% were seen once. Sequenced input: blood. Receptors were obtained from a woman in her twenties or thirties with Graves' hyperthyroidism.

This chain links TRBV3-1 with TRBJ1-6; weak D call: TRBD1 (5 bases). The V end lost 1 base, the J end lost 13 bases, and 11 bases lay between the germline ends. This CDR3 contains 13 residues. Looked up from germline, CDR1 is LGHDT and CDR2 is YNNKEL (reference sequence). CDR3 residues: CASSQGGSPPLHF. In DNA form, the CDR3 reads TGTGCCAGCAGCCAAGGGGGCAGCCCGCCCCTCCACTTT.

Notes on this clonotype: A much larger clone lies a single base off, so this may be a read error. This rearrangement joins TRBV13 to TRBJ1-5; D not resolved. Germline CDR1 is PRHDT and CDR2 is FYEKMQ (reference sequence). The CDR3 spans 13 residues. This CDR3 is CASSRMGNLPQHF. The CDR3 region has the DNA TGTGCCAGCAGCCGAATGGGAAATCTGCCCCAGCATTTT.

This clonotype was detected many times. V gene TRBV6-1 combines with J gene TRBJ1-2; the match to TRBD1 covers 9 bases. Germline lookup yields CDR1 MNHNS and CDR2 SASEGT. Trimming removed 6 bases from V and 8 bases from J; junction bases left unmatched: 7. The CDR3 has 13 amino acids. The CDR3: CASSVGTGSGYTF. CDR3 nucleotide sequence: TGTGCCAGCAGCGTTGGGACAGGGAGCGGCTACACCTTC.

Worth noting for this clonotype: An end of the junction differs from the germline gene, which may be a read error. The chain is built from TRBV28 and TRBJ2-6, with 7 bases matching TRBD1. This CDR3 is 18 amino acids long. The germline CDR1 and CDR2 sequences are MDHEN and SYDVKM. CDR3 sequence (DNA): TGTGCCAACAGTTTATTTAGGGACAGCTACTCTGGGGCCAACGTCCTGACTTTC. Amino acid sequence: CANSLFRDSYSGANVLTF. Looking up the rest from reference TRBV28 and TRBJ2-6 gives the full variable domain: DVKVTQSSRYLVKRTGEKVFLECVQDMDHENMFWYRQDPGLGLRLIYFSYDVKMKEKGDIPEGYSVSREKKERFSLILESASTNQTSMYLCANSLFRDSYSGANVLTFGAGSRLTVL.

This clonotype was seen many times. CDR3 sequence: CASSGRDRGYEQFF. In DNA, the CDR3 is TGTGCCAGCAGCGGCCGGGACAGGGGCTATGAGCAGTTCTTC. The chain is built from TRBV7-9 and TRBJ2-1, with TRBD1 matching over 10 bases. CDR1 and CDR2 (germline): SEHNR, FQNEAQ (reference sequence). The CDR3 is made up of 14 amino acids. Trimming took 5 bases from V and 8 from J; bases not matched to a gene: 6. Supplemented by reference TRBV7-9 and TRBJ2-1, the full variable domain reads DTGVSQNPRHKITKRGQNVTFRCDPISEHNRLYWYRQTLGQGPEFLTYFQNEAQLEKSRLLSDRFSAERPKGSFSTLEIQRTEQGDSAMYLCASSGRDRGYEQFFGPGTRLTVL.

The chain has TRBV18 and TRBJ1-2; TRBD1 aligns across 9 bases. The CDR3 is 15 amino acids. The germline V gene has CDR1 KGHSH and CDR2 LQKENI. The trim removed 0 bases at V and 6 bases at J, leaving 5 bases unmatched. CDR3 nucleotides: TGTGCCAGCTCACCACCGGGACAGGGTTCGGATGGCTACACCTTC. This encodes CASSPPGQGSDGYTF.

The chain has TRBV9 and TRBJ1-6, with TRBD1 as a possible D gene (6 bases). In germline, CDR1 is SGDLS, CDR2 YYNGEE. V lost 5 bases and J 6 bases, leaving 12 bases between the germline ends. This CDR3 has 14 amino acids. As DNA, the CDR3 is TGTGCCAGCAGAGTTAGGGGGGGTAATTCACCCCTCCACTTT. Its protein product is CASRVRGGNSPLHF.

The CDR3 reads CASSPYSGSPHNEQFF. CDR3 DNA: TGTGCCAGCAGCCCGTATAGCGGGAGTCCCCACAATGAGCAGTTCTTC. The V call is TRBV7-7, the J call TRBJ2-1, with 9 bases that match TRBD2. V lost 5 bases and J lost 5; bases outside the gene matches: 10. The germline CDR1 and CDR2 sequences are SSHAT and FNYEAQ (reference sequence). The CDR3 has 16 amino acids.

The CDR3: CASSLAIGGNQPQHF. The CDR3 bases are TGTGCCAGCAGCTTAGCGATTGGGGGCAATCAGCCCCAGCATTTT. V gene TRBV7-2 combines with J gene TRBJ1-5, with D hard to call. This CDR3 contains 15 residues. V was pared by 0 bases and J by 2 bases, with 8 bases between. Germline CDR1 reads SGHTA; CDR2 reads FQGNSA.

This clonotype was seen a handful of times. The chain is built from TRBV6-1 and TRBJ2-5, with 16 bases identical to TRBD2. The junction had 8 bases not matched to a gene; V was cut back by 3 bases and J by 10 bases. From germline, CDR1 is MNHNS and CDR2 SASEGT. The CDR3 contains 16 residues. CDR3 sequence: CASSEAGTSGRAVQYF. DNA for the CDR3: TGTGCCAGCAGTGAGGCTGGGACTAGCGGGAGGGCGGTCCAGTACTTC.

This clonotype was seen a few times. This chain links TRBV6-1 with TRBJ2-1; 11 bases are shared with TRBD2. V was pared by 5 bases and J by 2 bases, with 8 bases of the junction left unmatched. This CDR3 is built from 17 residues. Germline-derived CDR1 and CDR2 are MNHNS and SASEGT. This chain's CDR3 is CASSSPVAGGPYNEQFF. Here the CDR3 DNA reads TGTGCCAGCAGTTCCCCCGTAGCGGGAGGGCCCTACAATGAGCAGTTCTTC.

This clonotype was counted at least ten times. The chain is built from TRBV20-1 and TRBJ2-4; D unresolved. The CDR3 sequence is 15 residues long. Germline V lookup: CDR1 DFQATT, CDR2 SNEGSKA (reference sequence). V lost 3 bases, J lost 0 bases, and 12 bases lay in between. The CDR3 nucleotides read TGCAGTGCTAGTCTAGGTTTTCTAGCCAAAAACATTCAGTACTTC. Amino acid sequence: CSASLGFLAKNIQYF.

The chain recombines TRBV20-1 with TRBJ2-3; TRBD1 agrees at 8 bases. The CDR3 covers 15 residues. Germline V gene sequence: CDR1 DFQATT, CDR2 SNEGSKA (reference sequence). The CDR3 here is CRGAGGNGGTDTQYF. The CDR3 DNA reads as TGCAGGGGGGCAGGGGGCAATGGTGGGACAGATACGCAGTATTTT.